The rows below give T cell receptor beta chains drawn from one sample of a study of OX40 agonist ivuxolimab in advanced cancers. Repertoires were generated with immunoSEQ multiplex PCR, while TCRdb's copy carries only in-frame clones and drops some. The sample contains tens of thousands of clones, roughly 86% of which appear only once. The sample in question was CD4+ or CD8+ T cells sorted from blood, obtained in a trial of the OX40 agonist ivuxolimab. The source of these receptors is an adult with an advanced solid tumor such as melanoma, head and neck, liver or kidney cancer. Each CDR3 is given with its conserved first and last residue. The order of the fields is V gene, D gene, J gene, clone size, CDR3 DNA, CDR3 protein. A D gene is named only where the DNA matches it firmly. Rows may omit the clone size; those that give it use once, few, many or a size class.

>TRBV7-3|TRBD2|TRBJ2-3|-
TGTGCCAGCAGCTTGGGCGGGGGGGCCACAGATACGCAGTATTTT
CASSLGGGATDTQYF
>TRBV5-6|TRBD1|TRBJ1-2|-
TGTGCCAGCAGCTTCGGGACAGGGACCATTAACTATGGCTACACCTTC
CASSFGTGTINYGYTF
>TRBV7-9|-|TRBJ2-5|few
TGTGCCAGCGCAAGCTCCCAAGAGACCCAGTACTTC
CASASSQETQYF
>TRBV4-1|-|TRBJ1-1|few
TGCGCCAGCAGCCAAGCGACTACCTCAGACGCTTTCTTT
CASSQATTSDAFF
>TRBV6-1|TRBD1|TRBJ2-3|-
TGTGCCAGCAGTAATGACAGGGGGCGGGTGGATACGCAGTATTTT
CASSNDRGRVDTQYF
>TRBV9|-|TRBJ2-2|-
TGTGCCAGCAGCGAAAGGACCACCGGGGAGCTGTTTTTT
CASSERTTGELFF
>TRBV7-9|TRBD1|TRBJ1-1|-
TGTGCCAGCAGCCTACCAGAGGGACAGGAAAGAAACACTGAAGCTTTCTTT
CASSLPEGQERNTEAFF
>TRBV21-1|-|TRBJ2-1|-
TGTGCCAGCAGCAAGCTACACAGGGTGGGGTTCTTC
CASSKLHRVGFF
>TRBV15|TRBD2|TRBJ2-1|-
TGTGCCACCAGCGCACTAGCGGGAAACGGAAATGAGCAGTTCTTC
CATSALAGNGNEQFF
>TRBV7-2|TRBD2|TRBJ2-1|-
TGTGCCAGCAGCTTACGCGGGAGCCCTCCCTACAATGAGCAGTTCTTC
CASSLRGSPPYNEQFF
>TRBV5-6|TRBD1|TRBJ2-5|once
TGTGCCAGCAGCGGGGTAGACAGGGAACAGTACTTC
CASSGVDREQYF
>TRBV5-1|-|TRBJ2-1|-
TGCGCCAGCACCGCGGGTTACCCCAATGAGCAGTTCTTC
CASTAGYPNEQFF
>TRBV9|-|TRBJ1-2|-
TGTGCCAGCAGCGTAGCGTCTTTTAACTATGGCTACACCTTC
CASSVASFNYGYTF
>TRBV11-2|-|TRBJ2-1|-
TGTGCCAGCAGGACCCAGAGCTCCTACAATGAGCAGTTCTTC
CASRTQSSYNEQFF
>TRBV4-1|-|TRBJ1-1|-
TGCGCCAGCAGCCAAGACCAGGGAGTAAACACTGAAGCTTTCTTT
CASSQDQGVNTEAFF
>TRBV10-1|-|TRBJ2-2|-
TGCGCCAGCAGTGAATTGGGAGTGGCCGGGGAGCTGTTTTTT
CASSELGVAGELFF
>TRBV4-1|-|TRBJ2-7|-
TGCGCCAGCAGCCAAGGGTCTAGTTCCTACGAGCAGTACTTC
CASSQGSSSYEQYF
>TRBV2|TRBD2|TRBJ2-5|once
TGTGCCAGCAGTTCCAACAGCGGGAGCCGGGGAGAGACCCAGTACTTC
CASSSNSGSRGETQYF
>TRBV10-3|TRBD2|TRBJ2-5|-
TGTGCCATCAGTGGAACCGGCGGGGGACTAGCGGAGGTGGAGACCCAGTACTTC
CAISGTGGGLAEVETQYF
>TRBV7-6|-|TRBJ2-1|-
TGTGCCAGCAGCGGAGGGGGGATCTCCTACAATGAGCAGTTCTTC
CASSGGGISYNEQFF
>TRBV5-6|-|TRBJ2-7|-
TGTGCCAGCAGCCCCGGGCCCCGGGACGAGCAGTACTTC
CASSPGPRDEQYF
>TRBV29-1|TRBD2|TRBJ2-1|-
TGCAGCGTTGATGAGGGACTAGCGGATTACAATGAGCAGTTCTTC
CSVDEGLADYNEQFF
>TRBV9|-|TRBJ2-1|once
TGTGCCAGCAGCGTAAGGGCGCAGGGGGGAATTAGGGATGAGCAGTTCTTC
CASSVRAQGGIRDEQFF
>TRBV2|-|TRBJ2-3|-
TGTGCCAGGAGCTTGCCCGGAGATACGCAGTATTTT
CARSLPGDTQYF
>TRBV10-1|-|TRBJ2-7|once
TGCGCCAGCAGTCAGAAGGGGAAACACGAGCAGTACTTC
CASSQKGKHEQYF
>TRBV6-5|-|TRBJ2-3|-
TGTGCCAGCAGCCTACTCCGGGCCTCAGATACGCAGTATTTT
CASSLLRASDTQYF
>TRBV5-4|-|TRBJ2-5|-
TGTGCCAGCAGCTATAGGACGGTCCAAGAGACCCAGTACTTC
CASSYRTVQETQYF
>TRBV10-3|-|TRBJ2-3|-
TGTGCCATCAGTGCCAGTGTTAGCACAGATACGCAGTATTTT
CAISASVSTDTQYF
>TRBV5-6|TRBD1|TRBJ2-3|-
TGTGCCAGCAGCGCCGGGACAGGGGGCACAGATACGCAGTATTTT
CASSAGTGGTDTQYF
>TRBV28|TRBD2|TRBJ2-1|-
TGTGCCAGCAGCCCGACTCTAGCGGGAGGTCTGAATGAGCAGTTCTTC
CASSPTLAGGLNEQFF
>TRBV5-8|-|TRBJ2-7|-
TGTGCCAGCAGCTTGAGGGGCAGGGCCTACGAGCAGTACTTC
CASSLRGRAYEQYF
>TRBV6-5|TRBD1|TRBJ2-7|-
TGTGCCAGCAGTATGCTGGGGGACAGGGTCCACGAGCAGTACTTC
CASSMLGDRVHEQYF
>TRBV25-1|-|TRBJ2-1|few
TGTGCCAGCAGTGAGAGGAAGCTCAGGGGGGAAATTAACAATGAGCAGTTCTTC
CASSERKLRGEINNEQFF
>TRBV7-2|-|TRBJ2-1|-
TGTGCCAGCAGCTTAGCGGAAGCGGGCCCCAATGAGCAGTTCTTC
CASSLAEAGPNEQFF
>TRBV6-6|-|TRBJ1-1|-
TGTGTCAGCAGTTACTCGGTTCGAGACACTGAAGCTTTCTTT
CVSSYSVRDTEAFF
>TRBV14|-|TRBJ2-5|-
TGTGCCAGCAGCCAAGAAAACTACGTAGGAGAGACCCAGTACTTC
CASSQENYVGETQYF
>TRBV6-5|-|TRBJ2-2|-
TGTGCCAGCAGAAGTGACTACACCGGGGAGCTGTTTTTT
CASRSDYTGELFF
>TRBV7-3|-|TRBJ2-1|-
TGTGCCAGCAGCTTAGTAGGGGGGAGTTGGGATGAGCAGTTCTTC
CASSLVGGSWDEQFF
>TRBV11-2|TRBD2|TRBJ2-1|-
TGTGCCAGCAGCTTAGAAACTAGCGGGGGTTACAATGAGCAGTTCTTC
CASSLETSGGYNEQFF
>TRBV28|TRBD1|TRBJ1-1|-
TGTGCCAGCATACAACAGGGGCAGGTTGAAGCTTTCTTT
CASIQQGQVEAFF
>TRBV28|TRBD1|TRBJ2-7|once
TGTGCCAGCAGTTTCGGGACAGGGGCCGAGCAGTACTTC
CASSFGTGAEQYF
>TRBV9|-|TRBJ2-2|many
TGTGCCAGCAGCGCGCTAGTCGGCGGGGAGCTGTTTTTT
CASSALVGGELFF
>TRBV29-1|-|TRBJ2-1|-
TGCAGCGTTCCTACACCTCAGGGGGGTTACAATGAGCAGTTCTTC
CSVPTPQGGYNEQFF
>TRBV29-1|-|TRBJ2-7|-
TGCAGCGTTCTTCCGGATACCGGGATTAAGCACGAGCAGTACTTC
CSVLPDTGIKHEQYF